The rows below give T cell receptor beta chains drawn from one sample of a study of a mutant IDH1 vaccine in newly diagnosed glioma. Their antigens are not known. Method: immunoSEQ multiplex PCR; TCRdb's copy keeps in-frame clones and lacks some. The sample has 57,000 or so clones, 70% to 85% seen once. Sequences were derived from PBMCs, sampled from a glioma patient whose treatment included an IDH1 peptide vaccine. The receptor set was obtained from a man in his thirties or forties with glioma. Both conserved end residues are part of each CDR3.

v_gene	CDR3aa
TRBV7-9	CASSLDRNQPQHF
TRBV6-1	CASSGDRAYYGYTF
TRBV6-5	CASSYSKGVGAEQYF
TRBV5-8	CASSLYGGGDSYNEQFF
TRBV6-1	CASSRTPNQPQHF
TRBV6-1	CASSVGGDTGELFF
TRBV11-2	CASRPTGGGYGYTF
TRBV9	CASSARTSGSNEQFF
TRBV6-1	CASSFRTDTQYF
TRBV5-4	CASSLDSGEKLFF
TRBV27	CASSSRDRSFF
TRBV6-6	CASNVGGADTQYF
TRBV9	CASSPTVGNYGYTF
TRBV7-2	CASSLGTRENQPQHF
TRBV7-9	CASSLTFRTGELFF
TRBV7-9	CASSSSGTARQETQYF
TRBV14	CASSHRTNGYTF
TRBV28	CASSRLAGGYEQYF
TRBV29-1	CSVSGFMNTEAFF
TRBV4-3	CASSQAFPGTGNEQFF
TRBV2	CASSALGTGTGEQYF
TRBV4-1	CASSLSWQVRTEAFF
TRBV9	CASSGQGATGTDTQYF
TRBV19	CASSTSFSGAAYNEQFF
TRBV5-1	CASNPGGSSSPLHF
TRBV28	CASSRTGATNEKLFF
TRBV6-7	CASSYPLDRSRGYTF
TRBV13	CASSWLADSSYEQYF
TRBV2	CASQTGGQPQHF
TRBV28	CAHIGRASYEQYF
TRBV18	CASSPTAVPNEKLFF
TRBV7-8	CASSLGEGVFLSYEQYF
TRBV20-1	CSAPDNTEAFF
TRBV9	CASSGKTGYEQYF
TRBV5-5	CASSFLQGRTDTQYF
TRBV5-6	CASSLGGYEQYF
TRBV11-2	CASSPTTGNEQFF
TRBV9	CASSSEGGHSPLHF
TRBV28	CASFPGLALGTDTQYF
TRBV28	CASSRSGTTGFF
TRBV6-4	CASSESGEGMNEQFF
TRBV7-6	CASSLAPAGRGTYSNQPQHF
TRBV7-9	CASSSGYVQYF
TRBV2	CASRDYRDGYTF
TRBV9	CASSVQGVGGASEQYF
TRBV27	CASSLRRPYEQYF
TRBV2	CASIGKAGGSSSTDTQYF
TRBV28	CASGTLSNQPQHF
TRBV30	CAWRMGGYRAFF
TRBV15	CATSGRTSGGLDEQFF